The next 5 T cell receptor beta chains were all read from a single sample in a study of blood T cell repertoires in COVID-19. The assay was immunoSEQ multiplex PCR, and TCRdb's table has in-frame clones only and misses some. The sample carries tens of thousands of clones, 88% recorded once. The sequenced material came from peripheral blood. These receptor sequences come from a woman older than 75 with active COVID-19.

The chain's CDR3 is CASSLFVYNEQFF. For the CDR3, the DNA is TGTGCCAGCAGCTTATTCGTCTACAATGAGCAGTTCTTC. This chain uses TRBV7-8 with TRBJ2-1, with D hard to call. V lost 2 bases to trimming and J lost 3 bases, with 5 bases between them. The CDR3 spans 13 residues. CDR1 SGHVS and CDR2 FQNEAQ come from the germline V gene.

The rearrangement joins TRBV28 to TRBJ2-7, with D possibly matching TRBD1 (6 bases). The germline gives CDR1 MDHEN, CDR2 SYDVKM. The V end was cut by 7 bases, the J end by 2 bases, with 15 bases between. This CDR3 contains 14 residues. The CDR3 here is CASILQGAPYEQYF. The DNA for the CDR3 is TGTGCCAGCATATTACAGGGTGCTCCCTACGAGCAGTACTTC.

The chain couples TRBV28 to TRBJ2-7; 8 bases line up with TRBD2. CDR1 MDHEN and CDR2 SYDVKM come from the germline V gene. The J segment lost 1 base and the V segment lost 4 bases, leaving 6 bases of the junction unmatched. This CDR3 has 15 amino acids. As DNA, the CDR3 is TGTGCCAGCAGTTGGGGGGGCGGGAGGTCCTACGAGCAGTACTTC. It is translated as CASSWGGGRSYEQYF.

J is TRBJ2-2 and V is TRBV18; 7 nucleotides line up with TRBD1. The V segment lost 0 bases and the J segment 5 bases; nucleotides outside the gene matches: 3. This CDR3 comprises 15 residues. Germline assignment: CDR1 KGHSH and CDR2 LQKENI. CDR3 coding DNA: TGTGCCAGCTCACCACCCAACAGGGGAACCGGGGAGCTGTTTTTT. It codes for CASSPPNRGTGELFF.

The CDR3, as DNA: TGTGCCATCAGTGAGCAATCCCGGGTGGAAGCTTTCTTT. This gives the protein CAISEQSRVEAFF. This chain links TRBV10-3 with TRBJ1-1, with no clear D. Germline V gives CDR1 ENHRY, CDR2 SYGVKD. V gave up 2 bases and J gave up 8 bases, with 12 bases separating them. This CDR3 spans 13 amino acids.